The 13 T cell receptor beta chains listed next were all sequenced from one sample in a study of OX40 agonist ivuxolimab in advanced cancers. Libraries were prepared by immunoSEQ multiplex PCR; TCRdb keeps only in-frame clonotypes and omits some of them. The sample lists around 64,000 clones; approximately 90% were seen once. Here the sequenced sample was CD4+ or CD8+ T cells sorted from blood, taken in a trial of the OX40 agonist ivuxolimab. Every receptor here comes from an adult with an advanced solid tumor such as melanoma, head and neck, liver or kidney cancer.

The chain combines TRBV2 with TRBJ1-1, with 7 nucleotides matching TRBD1. The length of the CDR3 is 14 residues. Germline V gene sequence: CDR1 SNHLY, CDR2 FYNNEI. The V gene end was trimmed by 6 bases and the J gene end by 1 base; junction bases not matched to a gene: 5. Here the CDR3 DNA reads TGTGCCAGCAGCGCCAGGGGGACGAACACTGAAGCTTTCTTT. Residues: CASSARGTNTEAFF.

The genes are TRBV30 and TRBJ1-5, with no clear D. The CDR3 spans 13 residues. Trimming took 2 bases from V and 9 from J, leaving 14 bases between them. Germline-derived CDR1 and CDR2 are GTSNPN and SVGIG (reference sequence). The CDR3 DNA reads as TGTGCCTGGAGTAGCGGGGTCAGTCGGCCCCAGCATTTT. This gives the protein CAWSSGVSRPQHF.

This chain links TRBV30 with TRBJ1-1; 10 nucleotides line up with TRBD1. V was clipped by 6 bases and J by 5 bases; unmatched bases: 9. In germline, CDR1 is GTSNPN, CDR2 SVGIG (reference sequence). The CDR3 extends over 14 amino acids. The CDR3 loop is CACRTGGLGTEAFF. In DNA form, the CDR3 reads TGTGCCTGCCGGACAGGGGGGTTGGGGACTGAAGCTTTCTTT. The whole variable domain, remainder taken from reference TRBV30 and TRBJ1-1, is SQTIHQWPATLVQPVGSPLSLECTVEGTSNPNLYWYRQAAGRGLQLLFYSVGIGQISSEVPQNLSASRPQDRQFILSSKKLLLSDSGFYLCACRTGGLGTEAFFGQGTRLTVV.

The V gene is TRBV27, the J gene TRBJ2-7; D is perhaps TRBD2 (5 bases). This CDR3 is 13 amino acids long. The V end lost 5 bases, the J end lost 7 bases, and 15 bases lay between the germline ends. The germline V gene has CDR1 MNHEY and CDR2 SMNVEV (reference sequence). The DNA of the CDR3 is TGTGCCAGCAGTCCGGAACTAGTGGGTGAGCAGTACTTC. This encodes CASSPELVGEQYF.

The J gene is TRBJ2-1, the V gene TRBV9; D may be TRBD2 (5 bases). The CDR3 is made up of 14 amino acids. Germline V gene sequence: CDR1 SGDLS, CDR2 YYNGEE. V was pared by 6 bases and J by 5 bases, with 15 bases between. The CDR3 spells CASNEGVPNNEQFF. CDR3 DNA sequence: TGTGCCAGCAACGAGGGAGTCCCAAACAATGAGCAGTTCTTC.

The J gene is TRBJ2-1, the V gene TRBV19, with TRBD1 as a possible D gene (5 bases). The V gene's germline CDR1 is LNHDA and CDR2 SQIVND (reference sequence). With 4 bases removed from V and 8 bases from J, the gap between germline ends came to 15 bases. The CDR3 is 14 residues long. The DNA for the CDR3 is TGTGCCAGTAGTAAGGGGCAGGCATCGTATGAGCAGTTCTTC. It codes for CASSKGQASYEQFF.

This clone has just one count. The V call is TRBV6-5, the J call TRBJ2-7, with D possibly being TRBD1 (6 bases). The germline V and J ends were trimmed by 0 bases and 2 bases, with 14 bases remaining between them. The CDR3 has 16 amino acids. The V gene's germline CDR1 is MNHEY and CDR2 SVGAGI. The CDR3 DNA reads TGTGCCAGCAGTTACTCGCTGACAGGTAGCGCCTACGAGCAGTACTTC. This codes for CASSYSLTGSAYEQYF.

CDR3 bases: TGTGCCAGCAGGGGACGGGTGGAGGTCAGCGGGGAGCTGTTTTTT. This sequence encodes CASRGRVEVSGELFF. The rearrangement joins TRBV27 to TRBJ2-2; D tentatively fits TRBD1 or TRBD2 (5 bases each). The germline V and J ends were trimmed by 6 bases and 7 bases, with 18 bases remaining between them. Germline CDR1 reads MNHEY; CDR2 reads SMNVEV (reference sequence). This CDR3 spans 15 amino acids.

A single count supports this clone. The V call is TRBV5-6, the J call TRBJ1-5; tentative D call: TRBD1 (6 bases). This CDR3 has 16 residues. Trimming shortened V by 0 bases and J by 7 bases, and 17 bases separated the two germline ends. CDR1 SGHDT and CDR2 YYEEEE come from the germline V gene. CDR3 bases: TGTGCCAGCAGCTTGGGGGGGGGCCCCTCTGGGCAGCCCCAGCATTTT. Protein: CASSLGGGPSGQPQHF. Full variable domain (outside the CDR3, taken from reference TRBV5-6 and TRBJ1-5): DAGVTQSPTHLIKTRGQQVTLRCSPKSGHDTVSWYQQALGQGPQFIFQYYEEEERQRGNFPDRFSGHQFPNYSSELNVNALLLGDSALYLCASSLGGGPSGQPQHFGDGTRLSIL.

The gene calls are TRBV5-6 and TRBJ2-2, with D perhaps TRBD1 (6 bases). The germline CDR1 and CDR2 sequences are SGHDT and YYEEEE. The CDR3 covers 13 residues. Trimming took 8 bases from V and 7 from J, leaving 15 bases between them. CDR3 loop: CASQGQYGGELFF. The CDR3 nucleotides are TGTGCCAGTCAGGGGCAGTACGGCGGGGAGCTGTTTTTT.

This clone has a single count. The V call is TRBV11-2, the J call TRBJ1-3; 8 nucleotides agree with TRBD1. Germline CDR1 SGHAT, CDR2 FQNNGV. V shed 5 bases, J shed 1 base, and the junction held 7 bases outside the gene matches. The CDR3 runs 16 residues. The CDR3, as DNA: TGTGCCAGCAGCAACTCGGGACAGGCTTCTGGAAACACCATATATTTT. This sequence encodes CASSNSGQASGNTIYF.

The rearrangement joins TRBV6-6 to TRBJ1-5; unclear D gene. The ends were cut back, 7 bases at V and 7 bases at J, with 11 bases in the middle. The CDR3 runs 12 residues. Looked up from germline, CDR1 is MNHNY and CDR2 is SVGAGI (reference sequence). As DNA, the CDR3 is TGTGCCAGCACCAATACCGGACAGCCCCAGCATTTT. Translating gives CASTNTGQPQHF.

This chain connects TRBV2 to TRBJ2-3, with TRBD2 identical over 15 bases. Germline V gives CDR1 SNHLY, CDR2 FYNNEI. CDR3 length: 14 amino acids. After removal of 5 bases from V and 10 bases from J, the junction contained 4 bases not matched to a gene. CDR3 coding DNA: TGTGCCAGCAGTTCCGGGACTAGCGGGGGGCCGCAGTATTTT. Amino acid sequence: CASSSGTSGGPQYF.